The present entry profiles one T cell receptor (beta chain) with its context. Germline values: CDR1 LNHDA, CDR2 SQIVND (reference sequence). CDR3 size: 14 residues. Trimming removed 2 bases from V and 7 bases from J; junction bases left unmatched: 1. This entry belongs to a study of blood T cell repertoires in COVID-19. The data were produced by immunoSEQ multiplex PCR, yet TCRdb's version contains in-frame clones alone and is incomplete. The sample has hundreds of thousands of clones, about 85% seen once. This TCR was sampled from a man aged 35 to 55 who had recovered from COVID-19. The genes are TRBV19 and TRBJ2-1; TRBD2 matches 11 bases. The source material was PBMCs or T cells enriched from blood (not recorded which). CDR3 in DNA: TGTGCCAGTAGTATACTAGCGGGAGGAAATGAGCAGTTCTTC. Residues: CASSILAGGNEQFF.